The source of this TCR beta chain is a study of beta chain features in type 1 diabetes. This clone has more than one count but fewer than ten. Its antigen is unidentified. Sequencing targeted expressed TCRB transcripts, as all isolated RNA had been reverse transcribed. Profiled with immunoSEQ multiplex PCR; TCRdb holds only in-frame clones, not every one. The sample holds roughly 150,000 clones, 9% seen once. Trimming removed 5 bases at V and 1 base at J, with 12 bases between. The CDR3 spans 14 residues. Germline V gives CDR1 SGHRS, CDR2 YFSETQ. Points from the study as a whole: TCRB CDR3s from Type 1 diabetes patients were moderately but significantly shorter in all four CD4+ subsets. These data did not resolve whether HLA type affects TCRB rearrangement.

One heparinised blood draw averaging approximately 120 mL was given by each donor. The clonotype originates from a woman aged 25 to 45 with type 1 diabetes. Sequenced: central memory CD4+ T cells from blood. The chain combines TRBV5-1 with TRBJ2-5; possible D gene TRBD2, 5 bases. CDR3 sequence (DNA): TGCGCCAGCAGATTCGGGATCCTCCAAGAGACCCAGTACTTC. Translation gives CASRFGILQETQYF.